This entry lists 2 T cell receptor beta chains sequenced from one sample in a study of T-cell memory formation after mild COVID-19. TCRdb re-derived calls from the 5' RACE reads in MiXCR, one entry per CDR3 protein. The sample carries 360,000 or so distinct CDR3 sequences, around 27% recorded once. Sequenced material: PBMCs or a T cell subset sorted from them (not recorded which). All receptors derive from an adult woman who had mild COVID-19 (a few samples of this study predate the infection). Cell type and time point are not known.

The chain has TRBV20-1 and TRBJ1-1; D possibly corresponds to TRBD1 (6 bases). Germline V lookup: CDR1 DFQATT, CDR2 SNEGSKA (reference sequence). The CDR3 sequence is 12 residues long. The V end was cut by 6 bases, the J end by 1 base, with 9 bases between. This CDR3 is CSAKQGNTEAFF. CDR3 nucleotides: TGCAGTGCCAAACAGGGGAACACTGAAGCTTTCTTT.

The rearrangement links TRBV6-5 to TRBJ2-1; unclear D gene. CDR3 size: 13 residues. The V gene's germline CDR1 is MNHEY and CDR2 SVGAGI. The V end lost 2 bases, the J end lost 5 bases, and 7 bases lay between the germline ends. Written as DNA, the CDR3 is TGTGCCAGCAGTTACGGCAGTCACAATGAGCAGTTCTTC. Translating gives CASSYGSHNEQFF.